A few counts support the clone carrying this TCR beta chain. Its target is unknown. With 60 Vbeta and 13 Jbeta primers, the PCR was carried out. Generated by immunoSEQ multiplex PCR, the TCRdb table keeps only in-frame clones and is missing some. The repertoire includes some 180,000 clones, around four fifths of them detected once, and over 1.5% sits in the top ten. The source of the sample is a study of cytomegalovirus exposure and HLA in healthy donors. Study findings and constraints: In a later analysis, a missense DCLRE1C variant was linked to TCR beta V- and J-gene trimming.

This CDR3 contains 17 residues. Germline V gene data show CDR1 as SGHRS and CDR2 as YFSETQ. V was pared by 0 bases and J by 1 base, with 15 bases between. The chain is built from TRBV5-1 and TRBJ2-3; possibly TRBD2 for D (5 bases). The receptor was derived from a middle-aged man in good health and CMV-seropositive. Sequences were obtained from PBMCs. CDR3 DNA sequence: TGCGCCAGCAGCTTGGGGCCGGGCAGCGGTGGCACAGATACGCAGTATTTT. Translation gives CASSLGPGSGGTDTQYF.